These 14 T cell receptor beta chains were sequenced from one sample in a study of T cells in Graves' hyperthyroidism and ophthalmopathy. Authors of the study amplified TCR beta CDR3 regions from RNA transcripts. RT-PCR in the first round (using the HTBI primer set) targeted the TCR CDR3. TCRdb called the multiplex PCR reads again in MiXCR, with one record for every CDR3 protein. This sample has a few hundred thousand distinct CDR3 sequences, with 15% to 18% found just once. Sequencing used blood. The receptors were sampled from a woman younger than 45 with Graves' hyperthyroidism.

This clonotype was recorded at least ten times. The chain is built from TRBV20-1 and TRBJ2-7; either TRBD1 or TRBD2 may fit D (5 bases each). Trimming pared 6 bases from V and 0 bases from J, leaving 15 bases between. The CDR3 extends over 14 amino acids. In germline, CDR1 is DFQATT, CDR2 SNEGSKA (reference sequence). The CDR3 spells CSAKAWDLSYEQYF. CDR3 DNA: TGCAGTGCCAAGGCGTGGGACCTCTCCTACGAGCAGTACTTC.

In this sample, this clonotype turned up a few times. V usage is TRBV7-9 and J usage is TRBJ1-2; D is undetermined. With 1 base removed from V and 8 bases from J, the gap between germline ends came to 17 bases. The CDR3 consists of 15 residues. In germline, CDR1 is SEHNR, CDR2 FQNEAQ (reference sequence). This chain's CDR3 is CASSLEESHGRGYTF. The CDR3 region has the DNA TGTGCCAGCAGCTTAGAAGAATCTCACGGGAGGGGCTACACCTTC.

This clonotype was detected a few times. Being one base from a much bigger clone, this may be a read error. The J gene is TRBJ2-1, the V gene TRBV7-2; possibly TRBD2 for D (5 bases). This CDR3 comprises 14 residues. CDR1 is SGHTA, CDR2 FQGNSA, per germline. CDR3 in amino acids: CAGSQPGLLNEQFF. CDR3 sequence (DNA): TGTGCCGGCAGCCAACCCGGACTCCTCAACGAGCAGTTCTTC. Drawing the rest from reference TRBV7-2 and TRBJ2-1, the complete variable domain is GAGVSQSPSNKVTEKGKDVELRCDPISGHTALYWYRQSLGQGLEFLIYFQGNSAPDKSGLPSDRFSAERTGGSVSTLTIQRTQQEDSAVYLCAGSQPGLLNEQFFGPGTRLTVL.

This clonotype has more than one count but fewer than ten. This chain connects TRBV15 to TRBJ2-1, with 9 nucleotides matching TRBD2. The germline V gene has CDR1 LNHNV and CDR2 YYDKDF (reference sequence). The CDR3 has 16 residues. V lost 1 base to trimming and J lost 9 bases; unmatched junction nucleotides: 10. In DNA, the CDR3 is TGTGCCACCAGCAGAGGAGGTCGCGGGAGGGGTACTGAGCAGTTCTTC. Translating gives CATSRGGRGRGTEQFF. The full variable domain, completed using reference TRBV15 and TRBJ2-1, is DAMVIQNPRYQVTQFGKPVTLSCSQTLNHNVMYWYQQKSSQAPKLLFHYYDKDFNNEADTPDNFQSRRPNTSFCFLDIRSPGLGDTAMYLCATSRGGRGRGTEQFFGPGTRLTVL.

This clonotype was observed at least ten times. The J gene is TRBJ1-2, the V gene TRBV20-1, with D unclear. Trimming stripped 3 bases from V and 2 bases from J, with 4 bases between. Germline-derived CDR1 and CDR2 are DFQATT and SNEGSKA (reference sequence). The CDR3 contains 11 residues. CDR3 region: CSASGNYGYTF. CDR3 sequence (DNA): TGCAGTGCTAGCGGCAACTATGGCTACACCTTC.

This clonotype showed up just a few times. A junction boundary mismatches the germline segment, possibly from a read error. This sequence joins TRBV7-7 and TRBJ2-2; D unclear. Germline lookup yields CDR1 SSHAT and CDR2 FNYEAQ (reference sequence). This CDR3 is built from 13 residues. The DNA for the CDR3 is TGTGCTAGCAGCCTGCTCGAGGCCGGGGAGCTGTTTTTT. Translated, it gives CASSLLEAGELFF.

This clonotype was detected ten times or more. The chain couples TRBV11-2 to TRBJ1-4; D uncertain. Germline V CDR1 and CDR2: SGHAT, FQNNGV. V was pared by 5 bases and J by 7 bases, with 14 bases between. This CDR3 has 14 residues. CDR3 region: CASSPAPRSEKLFF. The CDR3 DNA is TGTGCCAGCAGCCCCGCTCCGAGGAGTGAAAAACTGTTTTTT.

This clonotype was found a few times. The rearrangement links TRBV29-1 to TRBJ2-1; TRBD1 matches at 8 bases. The CDR3 has 12 amino acids. Looked up from germline, CDR1 is SQVTM and CDR2 is ANQGSEA. With 7 bases clipped from V and 1 base from J, the junction kept 0 bases outside the gene matches. CDR3 sequence reads: CSGDRSYNEQFF. CDR3 coding DNA: TGCAGCGGGGACAGGTCCTACAATGAGCAGTTCTTC.

This clonotype has at least ten counts. J is TRBJ2-4 and V is TRBV5-1, with unresolved D. V was cut by 4 bases and J by 7 bases, with 12 bases left in between. CDR1 is SGHRS, CDR2 YFSETQ, per germline. The CDR3 spans 13 residues. The CDR3 sequence: CASSLAAGNIQYF. DNA for the CDR3: TGCGCCAGCAGCCTGGCGGCCGGTAACATTCAGTACTTC.

The sample holds many counts of this clonotype. J is TRBJ1-1 and V is TRBV18, with 7 bases fitting TRBD1. CDR1 is KGHSH and CDR2 is LQKENI in the germline V gene. CDR3 length equals 14 residues. V was clipped by 5 bases and J by 3 bases; unmatched bases: 6. CDR3 loop: CASSSRQGDTEAFF. The CDR3 region has the DNA TGTGCCAGCTCATCAAGACAGGGTGACACTGAAGCTTTCTTT.

This clonotype was recorded at least ten times. The chain couples TRBV7-2 to TRBJ2-7, with 7 bases matching TRBD2. The CDR3 length is 18 residues. Germline CDR1 and CDR2: SGHTA and FQGNSA. The J segment lost 2 bases and the V segment lost 3 bases, leaving 16 bases of the junction unmatched. CDR3 sequence reads: CASSFLAPGPAGTYEQYF. The CDR3 nucleotides read TGTGCCAGCAGCTTTTTGGCCCCAGGCCCAGCGGGGACCTACGAGCAGTACTTC.

The CDR3 region has the DNA TGTGCCAGCCCGGGGGATGGCCTCCCCGATCAGCCCCAGCATTTT. Translating it yields CASPGDGLPDQPQHF. The chain couples TRBV6-1 to TRBJ1-5; maybe TRBD1 (5 bases). With 8 bases removed from V and 5 bases from J, the gap between germline ends came to 19 bases. Germline V gives CDR1 MNHNS, CDR2 SASEGT. The CDR3 loop spans 15 amino acids.

V is TRBV28 and J is TRBJ1-1, with 7 bases aligning to TRBD1. The junction had 6 bases not matched to a gene; V was cut back by 8 bases and J by 0 bases. The CDR3 is 14 residues long. Germline V gene sequence: CDR1 MDHEN, CDR2 SYDVKM. The chain's CDR3 is CASSGTEMNTEAFF. CDR3 DNA: TGTGCCAGCTCCGGGACAGAGATGAACACTGAAGCTTTCTTT.

This clonotype was seen a few times. This rearrangement joins TRBV29-1 to TRBJ1-2; 7 bases are shared with TRBD1. Germline V gene data show CDR1 as SQVTM and CDR2 as ANQGSEA. V lost 8 bases and J lost 3; bases outside the gene matches: 9. The CDR3 consists of 13 residues. Here the CDR3 reads CSIQKGTDYGYTF. The CDR3 coding sequence is TGCAGCATCCAGAAGGGGACAGACTATGGCTACACCTTC.